The next 8 T cell receptor beta chains were all read from a single sample in a study of blood T cells in healthy people across ages. Primers used in a second PCR of roughly 6 to 11 cycles were a sample-barcoded 5' primer and a J-beta primer mix. TCRdb fed the 5' RACE reads into MiXCR, producing one record per CDR3 protein. The sample contains about 620,000 distinct CDR3 sequences, under 25% of which appear only once. The sample taken for sequencing was blood. The source of these receptors is a man aged 65 to 79 in good health.

This clonotype was recorded a few times. The rearrangement links TRBV11-2 to TRBJ2-4, with D perhaps being TRBD1 or TRBD2 (5 bases each). CDR3 length equals 19 residues. The germline V and J ends were trimmed by 5 bases and 1 base, with 24 bases remaining between them. Germline CDR1 and CDR2: SGHAT and FQNNGV. CDR3 region: CASSITLGDPRTAKNIQYF. CDR3 nucleotide sequence: TGTGCCAGCAGCATAACCCTAGGGGACCCTAGGACCGCCAAAAACATTCAGTACTTC.

This clonotype was found a few times. This chain joins TRBV5-1 and TRBJ2-7, with TRBD1 matching 7 bases. The CDR3 totals 14 residues. J lost 3 bases, V lost 2 bases, and 5 bases had no gene match. Germline V gene sequence: CDR1 SGHRS, CDR2 YFSETQ. DNA of the CDR3: TGCGCCAGCAGCTTTACGGGACAGTTCTACGAGCAGTACTTC. Protein sequence: CASSFTGQFYEQYF.

This clonotype was counted ten times or more. The chain links TRBV28 to TRBJ2-1; 9 nucleotides agree with TRBD2. The CDR3 has 15 amino acids. With V trimmed by 2 bases and J by 7 bases, 6 bases remained unmatched. The V gene's germline CDR1 is MDHEN and CDR2 SYDVKM. In DNA form, the CDR3 reads TGTGCCAGCAGTTTAGCGGGAGGGCCGAGAAATGAGCAGTTCTTC. Its translation: CASSLAGGPRNEQFF.

V gene TRBV3-1 combines with J gene TRBJ2-5, with 8 bases that match TRBD2. CDR3 length equals 16 residues. Germline V lookup: CDR1 LGHDT, CDR2 YNNKEL (reference sequence). Germline trimming cut 2 bases from V and 5 bases from J; bases unmatched to any gene: 10. CDR3 nucleotides: TGTGCCAGCAGCCAAAAAGGCGGGAGGAACTGGGAGACCCAGTACTTC. Amino acids: CASSQKGGRNWETQYF.

V usage is TRBV5-1 and J usage is TRBJ2-7; D is possibly TRBD1 (6 bases). Trimming took off 2 bases at V and 2 bases at J, with 11 bases between the two ends. This CDR3 contains 14 residues. CDR1 SGHRS and CDR2 YFSETQ come from the germline V gene. The CDR3 spells CASSLIEGAYEQYF. The CDR3 DNA follows: TGCGCCAGCAGCTTAATCGAGGGGGCCTACGAGCAGTACTTC. The whole variable domain, filled in from reference TRBV5-1 and TRBJ2-7, reads KAGVTQTPRYLIKTRGQQVTLSCSPISGHRSVSWYQQTPGQGLQFLFEYFSETQRNKGNFPGRFSGRQFSNSRSEMNVSTLELGDSALYLCASSLIEGAYEQYFGPGTRLTVT.

The chain links TRBV28 to TRBJ2-3; 12 bases are shared with TRBD2. J was trimmed by 3 bases and V by 8 bases; bases with no gene match: 6. The CDR3 extends over 15 amino acids. CDR1 MDHEN and CDR2 SYDVKM come from the germline V gene. The CDR3 region is CASLTSGRGTDTQYF. The CDR3 DNA reads TGTGCCAGCCTGACTAGCGGGAGAGGAACAGATACGCAGTATTTT.

This chain joins TRBV6-5 and TRBJ2-1; TRBD2 matches 8 bases. The junction had 6 bases not matched to a gene; V was cut back by 0 bases and J by 5 bases. This CDR3 has 16 residues. CDR1 and CDR2 (germline): MNHEY, SVGAGI. CDR3 sequence: CASSYSPSGWNNEQFF. The CDR3 coding sequence is TGTGCCAGCAGTTACTCGCCTAGCGGGTGGAACAATGAGCAGTTCTTC.

This clonotype was recorded a few times. The gene calls are TRBV11-2 and TRBJ1-1; D unresolved. The V end lost 1 base, the J end lost 6 bases, and 9 bases lay between the germline ends. The CDR3 runs to 13 residues. CDR1 and CDR2 (germline): SGHAT, FQNNGV. In DNA form, the CDR3 reads TGTGCCAGCAGCTTAGTGCAGGTCGCTGAAGCTTTCTTT. This gives the protein CASSLVQVAEAFF.